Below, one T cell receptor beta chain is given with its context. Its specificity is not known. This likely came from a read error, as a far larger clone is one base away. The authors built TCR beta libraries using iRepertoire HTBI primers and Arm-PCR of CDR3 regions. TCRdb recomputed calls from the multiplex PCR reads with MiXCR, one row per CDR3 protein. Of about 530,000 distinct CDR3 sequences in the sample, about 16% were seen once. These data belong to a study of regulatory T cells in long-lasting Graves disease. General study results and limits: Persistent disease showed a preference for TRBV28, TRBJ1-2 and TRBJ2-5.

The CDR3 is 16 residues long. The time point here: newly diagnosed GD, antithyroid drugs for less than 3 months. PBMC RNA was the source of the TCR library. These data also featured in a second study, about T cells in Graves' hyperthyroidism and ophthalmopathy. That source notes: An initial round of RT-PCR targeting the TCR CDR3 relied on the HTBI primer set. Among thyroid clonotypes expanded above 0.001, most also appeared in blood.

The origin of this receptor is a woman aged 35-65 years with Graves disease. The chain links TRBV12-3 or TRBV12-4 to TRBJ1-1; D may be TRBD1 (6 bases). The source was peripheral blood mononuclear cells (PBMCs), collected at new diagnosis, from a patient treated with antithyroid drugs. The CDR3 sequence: CASRPRGAAGNTEALF. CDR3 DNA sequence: TGTGCCAGCAGACCCCGGGGGGCAGCCGGGAACACTGAAGCTCTCTTT.